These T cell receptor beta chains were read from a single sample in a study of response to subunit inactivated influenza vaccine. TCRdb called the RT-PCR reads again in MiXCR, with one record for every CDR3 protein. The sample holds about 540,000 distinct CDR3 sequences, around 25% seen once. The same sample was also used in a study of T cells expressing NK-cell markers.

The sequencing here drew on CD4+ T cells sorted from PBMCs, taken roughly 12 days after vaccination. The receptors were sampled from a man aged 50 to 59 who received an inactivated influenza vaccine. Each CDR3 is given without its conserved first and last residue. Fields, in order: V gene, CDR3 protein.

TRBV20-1,SATKPAGQGGAETQY
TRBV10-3,AISEWDRGNTEAF
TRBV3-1,ASSHRGSSYEQY
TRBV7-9,ASSLESGQGGNEQF
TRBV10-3,AISERQGAGEQY
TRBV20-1,SAPLTFGETQY
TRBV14,ASSQETAQY
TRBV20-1,SASKDSWNTGELF
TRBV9,ASSVATGQQGRQF
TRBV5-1,ASSLAGDATDTQY
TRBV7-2,ASSLSGTDRNEQF
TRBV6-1,ASSEAGARGEQY
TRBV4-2,ASSRSDRDNSPLH
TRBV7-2,AITPQGAGGYT
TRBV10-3,AIGRQGDQPQH
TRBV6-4,ASSALYGGGSKNIQY
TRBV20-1,SARDITGGLNNEQF
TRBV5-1,ASSLERGENTEAF
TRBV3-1,ASSQDSPGSSGNTIY
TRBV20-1,SARDSSGAGINH
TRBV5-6,ASSSGPTPRETQY
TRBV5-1,ASSSETSYEQY
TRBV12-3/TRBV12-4,ASKGGNEETQY
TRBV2,ASSALGTASLVWH
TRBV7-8,ASSLGLGTNQETQY
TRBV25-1,ASSDTQKGEGNYGYT
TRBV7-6,ASSSTSPIDTQY
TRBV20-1,SARDLRRTGETQY
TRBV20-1,SARPGVYTGELF
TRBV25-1,ASRGESDYGYT
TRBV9,ASSVLMYTDTQY
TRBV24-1,ATSDPGTSGRVGETQY
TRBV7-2,ASSPLPGYTGELF
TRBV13,ASSLGRTGLGQPQH
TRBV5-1,ASSGGGQHYNEQF
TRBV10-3,AISASGSWETQY
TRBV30,AWGGIARRGF
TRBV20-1,SAREGARTGELF
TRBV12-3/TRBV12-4,ASSSASYEQY
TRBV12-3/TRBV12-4,ASSLRLSTPLGQF
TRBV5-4,ASSLPRSSYNEQF
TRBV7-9,ASSLARLAGNEQF
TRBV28,ASSGATNTIY
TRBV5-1,ASSLGTSGGYNEQF
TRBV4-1,ASSQDLPAVSYNSPLH
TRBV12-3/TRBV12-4,ASRPRHRDGYT